These T cell receptor beta chains were read from a single sample in a study of siplizumab effects on memory and regulatory T cells. TCRdb's copy holds only in-frame clones and misses some; the assay was immunoSEQ multiplex PCR. The table has around 95,000 clones, approximately 94% seen once. The sample taken for sequencing was non-Treg CD4+ T cells sorted from blood. The receptors here all came from a human donor in good health. CDR3s include the opening cysteine and the closing phenylalanine or tryptophan. Fields, in order: D gene, clone size, J gene, V gene, CDR3 DNA, CDR3 protein. The D gene is left open where the match is weak. A clone size is listed for some rows: how often the clone was seen (once, few, many), or a class if it is expanded.

NA,NA,TRBJ2-7,TRBV5-4,TGTGCCAGCAGCCCCCCGGTGGGGGGTGCCAACTACGAGCAGTACTTC,CASSPPVGGANYEQYF
NA,NA,TRBJ1-2,TRBV19,TGTGCCAGTACCCTATCTGACGGATTTCACTATGGCTACACCTTC,CASTLSDGFHYGYTF
NA,NA,TRBJ2-3,TRBV11-2,TGTGCCAGCACCCCCCCGACGGTAGGAACAGATACGCAGTATTTT,CASTPPTVGTDTQYF
TRBD2,NA,TRBJ2-5,TRBV9,TGTGCCAGCAGCCCCCGACTAGCGGGAGTCCAAGAGACCCAGTACTTC,CASSPRLAGVQETQYF
NA,NA,TRBJ2-2,TRBV5-1,TGCGCCAGCAGCCCGGGGACTGTTGGTAGCGGGGAGCTGTTTTTT,CASSPGTVGSGELFF
NA,NA,TRBJ1-1,TRBV5-1,TGCGCCAGCAGCCCCGGGGAGTTGAGGGGTGAAGCTTTCTTT,CASSPGELRGEAFF
TRBD1,NA,TRBJ2-7,TRBV5-1,TGCGCCAGCAGCTTCACAGGGGATACTTACGAGCAGTACTTC,CASSFTGDTYEQYF
NA,NA,TRBJ1-4,TRBV27,TGTGCCAGCAGTTCCCCCGGACAGCTTAATGAAAAACTGTTTTTT,CASSSPGQLNEKLFF
NA,NA,TRBJ2-3,TRBV5-1,TGCGCCAGCAGTCGCACCGCGGGATTTTGGTCGGCCGGCACAGATACGCAGTATTTT,CASSRTAGFWSAGTDTQYF
TRBD1,NA,TRBJ1-3,TRBV5-1,TGCGCCAGCAGCTTGGGTTACAGGGGGCAAGGTGGAAACACCATATATTTT,CASSLGYRGQGGNTIYF
NA,once,TRBJ2-7,TRBV29-1,TGCAGCGTCGCCGGACTTAAGGGTTACGAGCAGTACTTC,CSVAGLKGYEQYF
NA,NA,TRBJ1-2,TRBV11-2,TGTGCCAGCAGCTTAACCCCGGGACCGGGATATGGCTACACCTTC,CASSLTPGPGYGYTF
NA,NA,TRBJ1-1,TRBV10-3,TGTGCCATCAGTGCCGGGGGTGAATTGGGGAACACTGAAGCTTTCTTT,CAISAGGELGNTEAFF
NA,NA,TRBJ2-2,TRBV27,TGTGCCAGCAGTTTGGCCACGCAGGGTGACGGGGAGCTGTTTTTT,CASSLATQGDGELFF
NA,NA,TRBJ2-2,TRBV2,TGTGCCAGCAGTGAGGGGGACTTAAAGGGGAGGGAGCTGTTTTTT,CASSEGDLKGRELFF
NA,NA,TRBJ1-1,TRBV2,TGTGCCAGCAGTGATACGGGCACTGAAGCTTTCTTT,CASSDTGTEAFF
NA,NA,TRBJ1-2,TRBV10-3,TGTGCCATCAGTGAGATTAATATTTTTTCGTCAACTAGTACTAACTATGGCTACACCTTC,CAISEINIFSSTSTNYGYTF
NA,NA,TRBJ2-3,TRBV7-2,TGTGCCAGCAGCTTTGGATTGTCGGCAGATACGCAGTATTTT,CASSFGLSADTQYF
TRBD2,NA,TRBJ2-5,TRBV18,TGTGCCAGCTCATACGGGGGGAGACAAGAGACCCAGTACTTC,CASSYGGRQETQYF
NA,NA,TRBJ1-1,TRBV6-6,TGTGCCAGCAGACTTCTTGAAAGAGGGAGGCAAGCTTTCTTT,CASRLLERGRQAFF
NA,NA,TRBJ2-7,TRBV13,TGTGCCAGCAGCTTAGTTCGGGGACTGAGGGAGCAGTACTTC,CASSLVRGLREQYF
NA,NA,TRBJ1-2,TRBV6-5,TGTGCCAGCAGTTCCCCGGGGGGGGCTAACTATGGCTACACCTTC,CASSSPGGANYGYTF
NA,NA,TRBJ2-7,TRBV19,TGTGCCAGTAGTATGCAGGGGTCAAGCTACGAGCAGTACTTC,CASSMQGSSYEQYF
NA,NA,TRBJ2-5,TRBV6-1,TGTGCCAGCAGTGAAGGGCAGCGACAAGAGACCCAGTACTTC,CASSEGQRQETQYF
NA,NA,TRBJ1-4,TRBV7-6,TGTGCCAGCAGCTTCGGGAGGAGCGAAAAACTGTTTTTT,CASSFGRSEKLFF
NA,NA,TRBJ2-7,TRBV30,TGTGCCTGGAGTGTACTGCCGGGCAGAACCCCCTACGAGCAGTACTTC,CAWSVLPGRTPYEQYF
NA,NA,TRBJ2-7,TRBV29-1,TGCAGCGTTGCTGGCGGTGGAGGTCCCGAGCAGTACTTC,CSVAGGGGPEQYF
NA,once,TRBJ2-3,TRBV6-1,TGTGCCAGCAGTGAAGCTCCACACCTCTCAAGCACAGATACGCAGTATTTT,CASSEAPHLSSTDTQYF
TRBD1,NA,TRBJ2-3,TRBV10-3,TGTGCCACCAGAGGACAGGGAGCAGATACGCAGTATTTT,CATRGQGADTQYF
NA,NA,TRBJ2-5,TRBV10-3,TGTGCCACCCGAACTGGGTTTGGCGGTCAGGGGCTCCAAGAGACCCAGTACTTC,CATRTGFGGQGLQETQYF
TRBD1,NA,TRBJ2-2,TRBV7-9,TGTGCCAAGTCCGGGACAGTTCAAGTCGGGGAGCTGTTTTTT,CAKSGTVQVGELFF
NA,NA,TRBJ2-2,TRBV30,TGTGCCTGGAGTGGACTTATGAACACCGGGGAGCTGTTTTTT,CAWSGLMNTGELFF
NA,NA,TRBJ2-7,TRBV15,TGTGCCACCAGCGGAGGGGTAGGCCAGGCGTCCTACGAGCAGTACTTC,CATSGGVGQASYEQYF
TRBD2,NA,TRBJ2-5,TRBV4-1,TGCGCCAGCAGCCAACTGGGACTACCCCAAGAGACCCAGTACTTC,CASSQLGLPQETQYF
NA,NA,TRBJ1-6,TRBV10-2,TGCGCCAGCAGTGAGTACAAAGGGGAAAGCTCACCCCTCCACTTT,CASSEYKGESSPLHF
NA,NA,TRBJ2-3,TRBV5-6,TGTGCCAGTCACGGGGGAGTGTGGCGGACAGATACGCAGTATTTT,CASHGGVWRTDTQYF
TRBD2,NA,TRBJ2-7,TRBV29-1,TGCAGCGCAGGTGTGGGGTCTAGCGGGAGGGCCTACGAGCAGTACTTC,CSAGVGSSGRAYEQYF
TRBD1,NA,TRBJ2-5,TRBV18,TGTGCCAGCTCACCTCCCGGACAGGGCGAAGAGACCCAGTACTTC,CASSPPGQGEETQYF
TRBD2,NA,TRBJ2-1,TRBV5-4,TGTGCCAGCAGCTCTAGACTAGCGGGTAGTTGGGATGAGCAGTTCTTC,CASSSRLAGSWDEQFF
TRBD2,NA,TRBJ2-7,TRBV27,TGTGCCAGCGCCGGACTAGCCGCCTACGAGCAGTACTTC,CASAGLAAYEQYF
TRBD2,NA,TRBJ2-5,TRBV27,TGTGCCAGCGCCAACAGCTTACTAGCGGGGGAGACCCAGTACTTC,CASANSLLAGETQYF
NA,NA,TRBJ1-1,TRBV5-4,TGTGCCAGCAGCTCGAGACCCCCGGGACGGATGAACACTGAAGCTTTCTTT,CASSSRPPGRMNTEAFF
TRBD1,NA,TRBJ2-1,TRBV10-3,TGTGCCATCAGTGCCAGGCCCGGGACAGACCACAATGAGCAGTTCTTC,CAISARPGTDHNEQFF
NA,NA,TRBJ2-5,TRBV15,TGTGCCACCAGCAGAAAGGCCTTAGCTGGAGGGGCCGAGACCCAGTACTTC,CATSRKALAGGAETQYF
NA,NA,TRBJ2-1,TRBV14,TGTGCCAGCAGTCACCTAGGCGACCTATCCTACAATGAGCAGTTCTTC,CASSHLGDLSYNEQFF
NA,NA,TRBJ2-3,TRBV4-1,TGCGCCAGCAGTATAAAACCAGGGGCAGCGGATACGCAGTATTTT,CASSIKPGAADTQYF
TRBD1,NA,TRBJ2-1,TRBV5-5,TGTGCCAGCAGCACTCGGACAGGGACAGATGAGCAGTTCTTC,CASSTRTGTDEQFF
TRBD2,NA,TRBJ2-3,TRBV6-5,TGTGCCAGCAGAGTAGCGGGAGGTGTAACAGATACGCAGTATTTT,CASRVAGGVTDTQYF